This T cell receptor (beta chain) was identified in a study of blood T cell repertoires in COVID-19. On the study more broadly: Specimens from acute and convalescent COVID-19 originated in the United States, Italy and Spain. In each case, the material was cDNA or gDNA derived from T cells, B-cell-depleted T cells, or PBMCs.

Clinical history as reported by participants underpinned cohort assignment. This clone was found once. Authors' processing steps: Amplification with reference gene primers provided the estimates of nucleated cell counts. Profiling relied on immunoSEQ multiplex PCR, and the TCRdb table lists in-frame clones only, not all of them. That table is the source of V, J and clone size, and D and trimming were worked out from the DNA. The table records some 200,000 clones, about 85% of them present only once. This TCR was recovered from a woman under 40 who had recovered from COVID-19. Sequenced sample: PBMCs or T cells enriched from blood (not recorded which).

CDR3 sequence (DNA): TGTGCCAGCAGCCAAGACTCGCGGAAGGTCAACACCGGGGAGCTGTTTTTT. Protein sequence: CASSQDSRKVNTGELFF. The chain uses TRBV4-2 and TRBJ2-2, with no clear D. The CDR3 spans 17 residues. Per germline, CDR1 LGHNA and CDR2 YNFKEQ. V dropped 0 bases and J dropped 2 bases, with 13 bases sitting between them.